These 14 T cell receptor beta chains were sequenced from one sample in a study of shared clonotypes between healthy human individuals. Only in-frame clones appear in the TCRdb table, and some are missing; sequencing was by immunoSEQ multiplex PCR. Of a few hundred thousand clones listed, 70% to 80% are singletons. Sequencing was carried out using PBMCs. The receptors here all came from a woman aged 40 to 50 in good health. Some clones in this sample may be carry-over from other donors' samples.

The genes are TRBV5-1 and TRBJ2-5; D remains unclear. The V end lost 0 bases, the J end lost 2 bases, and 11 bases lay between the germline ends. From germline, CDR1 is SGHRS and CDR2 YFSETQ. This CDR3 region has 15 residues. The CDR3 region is CASSLAADSQETQYF. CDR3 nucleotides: TGCGCCAGCAGCTTGGCCGCAGACTCTCAAGAGACCCAGTACTTC.

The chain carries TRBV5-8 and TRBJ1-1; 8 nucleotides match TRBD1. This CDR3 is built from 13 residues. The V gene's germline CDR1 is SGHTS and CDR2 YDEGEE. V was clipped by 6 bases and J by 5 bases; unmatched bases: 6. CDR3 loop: CASTRTGGTEAFF. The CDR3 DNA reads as TGTGCCAGCACGCGAACAGGGGGGACTGAAGCTTTCTTT.

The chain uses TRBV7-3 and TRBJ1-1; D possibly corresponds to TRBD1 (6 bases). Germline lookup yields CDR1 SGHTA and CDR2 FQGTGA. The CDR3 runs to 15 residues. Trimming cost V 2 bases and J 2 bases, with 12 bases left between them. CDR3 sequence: CASSLEGGRNTEAFF. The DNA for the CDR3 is TGTGCCAGCAGCTTAGAAGGGGGGAGAAACACTGAAGCTTTCTTT.

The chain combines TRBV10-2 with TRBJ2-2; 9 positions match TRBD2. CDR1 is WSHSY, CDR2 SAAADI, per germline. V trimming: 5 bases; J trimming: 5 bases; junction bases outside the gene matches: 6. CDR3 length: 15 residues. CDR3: CASSSLAGRTGELFF. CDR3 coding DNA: TGCGCCAGCAGTAGCCTAGCGGGACGTACCGGGGAGCTGTTTTTT.

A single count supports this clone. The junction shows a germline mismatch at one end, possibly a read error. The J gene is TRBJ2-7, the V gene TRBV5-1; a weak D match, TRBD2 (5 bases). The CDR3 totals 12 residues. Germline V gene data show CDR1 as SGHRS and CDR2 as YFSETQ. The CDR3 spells CASSGSGASLSF. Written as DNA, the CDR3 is TGCGCCAGCAGCGGGAGTGGAGCCAGCTTGAGCTTC.

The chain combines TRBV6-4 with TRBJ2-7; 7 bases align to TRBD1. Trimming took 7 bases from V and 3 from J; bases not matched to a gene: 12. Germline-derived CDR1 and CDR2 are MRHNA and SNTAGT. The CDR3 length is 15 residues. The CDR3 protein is CASKEGGQPDYEQYF. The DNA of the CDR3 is TGTGCCAGCAAAGAAGGGGGCCAGCCAGACTACGAGCAGTACTTC.

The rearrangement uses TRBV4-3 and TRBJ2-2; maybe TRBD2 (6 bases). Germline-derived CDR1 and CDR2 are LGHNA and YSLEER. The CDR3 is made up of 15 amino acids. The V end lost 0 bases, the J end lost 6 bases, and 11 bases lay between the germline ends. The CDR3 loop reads CASSQERDSSGELFF. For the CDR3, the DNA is TGCGCCAGCAGCCAAGAGCGGGATAGCTCCGGGGAGCTGTTTTTT.

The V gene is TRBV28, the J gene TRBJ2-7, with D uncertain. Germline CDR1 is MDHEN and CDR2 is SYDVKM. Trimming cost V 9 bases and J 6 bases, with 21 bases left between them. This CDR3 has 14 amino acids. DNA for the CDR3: TGTGCCAGTTCATCCCCCGGCGGCTGGGGCGAGCAGTACTTC. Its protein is CASSSPGGWGEQYF.

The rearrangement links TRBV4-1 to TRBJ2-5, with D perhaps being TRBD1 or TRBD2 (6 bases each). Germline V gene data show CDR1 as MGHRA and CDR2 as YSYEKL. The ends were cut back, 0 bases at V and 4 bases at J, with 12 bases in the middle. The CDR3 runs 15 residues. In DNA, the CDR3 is TGCGCCAGCAGCCAAGATAGAGGGGGAGGAGAGACCCAGTACTTC. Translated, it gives CASSQDRGGGETQYF.

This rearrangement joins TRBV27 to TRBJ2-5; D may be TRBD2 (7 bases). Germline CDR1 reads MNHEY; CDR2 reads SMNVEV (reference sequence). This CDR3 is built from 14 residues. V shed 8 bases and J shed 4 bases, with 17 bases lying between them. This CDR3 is CASRWGGRPETQYF. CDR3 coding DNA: TGTGCCAGCCGCTGGGGGGGGCGCCCAGAGACCCAGTACTTC.

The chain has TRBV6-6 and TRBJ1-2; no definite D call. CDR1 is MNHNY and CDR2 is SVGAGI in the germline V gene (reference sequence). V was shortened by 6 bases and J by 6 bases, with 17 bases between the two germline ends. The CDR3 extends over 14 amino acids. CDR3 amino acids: CASRAGPEMDGYTF. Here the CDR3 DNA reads TGTGCCAGCAGGGCCGGGCCAGAGATGGATGGCTACACCTTC.

This CDR3 is CASSPGSNGNSPLHF. The CDR3 DNA reads TGTGCCAGTAGCCCTGGGTCCAACGGGAATTCACCCCTCCACTTT. The genes are TRBV19 and TRBJ1-6; D ambiguous. Trimming took off 6 bases at V and 7 bases at J, with 16 bases between the two ends. This CDR3 region has 15 residues. Germline V gives CDR1 LNHDA, CDR2 SQIVND (reference sequence).

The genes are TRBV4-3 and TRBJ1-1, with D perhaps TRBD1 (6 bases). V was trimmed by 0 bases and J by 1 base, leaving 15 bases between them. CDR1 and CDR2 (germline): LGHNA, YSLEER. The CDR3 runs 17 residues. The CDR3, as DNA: TGCGCCAGCAGCCAAGATGCAGGGGTGTCGCCGAACACTGAAGCTTTCTTT. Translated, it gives CASSQDAGVSPNTEAFF.

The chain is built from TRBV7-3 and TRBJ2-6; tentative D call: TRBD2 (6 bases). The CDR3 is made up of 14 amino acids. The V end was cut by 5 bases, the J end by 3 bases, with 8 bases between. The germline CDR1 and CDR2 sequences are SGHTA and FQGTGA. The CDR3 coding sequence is TGTGCCAGCAGCCAGGGAGGTGGGGCCAACGTCCTGACTTTC. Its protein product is CASSQGGGANVLTF. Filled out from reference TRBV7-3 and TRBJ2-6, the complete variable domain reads GAGVSQTPSNKVTEKGKYVELRCDPISGHTALYWYRQSLGQGPEFLIYFQGTGAADDSGLPNDRFFAVRPEGSVSTLKIQRTERGDSAVYLCASSQGGGANVLTFGAGSRLTVL.